The T cell receptor (beta chain) described here comes from a study of Graves' ophthalmopathy and Graves' hyperthyroidism. Study summary: Peripheral blood sampling preceded any treatment and occurred at initial diagnosis.

RNA served as the template for amplifying TCR beta CDR3 regions. Investigators did first-round RT-PCR with HTBI primers, then second-round multiplex PCR. TCRdb analysed the multiplex PCR reads with MiXCR anew, one entry per CDR3 protein. The table lists 660,000 or so distinct CDR3 sequences, 35% to 50% of them singletons. Whole-study findings and limits: In predicting ophthalmopathy progression, the model reached about 69% sensitivity and 72% to 80% specificity.

This clonotype was seen at least ten times. Its target is unknown. Trimming took off 4 bases at V and 3 bases at J, with 10 bases between the two ends. This CDR3 is built from 13 residues. Germline values: CDR1 SGDLS, CDR2 YYNGEE. The chain is built from TRBV9 and TRBJ2-5; TRBD2 is a possible D gene (6 bases). Material for sequencing was peripheral blood. This receptor was identified in an adult man with Graves' ophthalmopathy. The CDR3 DNA reads as TGTGCCAGCAGCCGGGGGTCTGAAGAGACCCAGTACTTC. Its translation: CASSRGSEETQYF.